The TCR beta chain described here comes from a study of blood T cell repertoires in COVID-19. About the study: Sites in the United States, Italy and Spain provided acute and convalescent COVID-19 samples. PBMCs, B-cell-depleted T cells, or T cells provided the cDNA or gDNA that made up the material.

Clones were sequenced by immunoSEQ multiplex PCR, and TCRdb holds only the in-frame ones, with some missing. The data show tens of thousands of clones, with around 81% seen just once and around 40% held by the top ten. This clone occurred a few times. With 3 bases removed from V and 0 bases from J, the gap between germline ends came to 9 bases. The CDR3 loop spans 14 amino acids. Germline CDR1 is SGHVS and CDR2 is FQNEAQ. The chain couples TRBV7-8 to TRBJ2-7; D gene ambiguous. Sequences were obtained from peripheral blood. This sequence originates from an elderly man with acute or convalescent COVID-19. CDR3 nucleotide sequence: TGTGCCAGCAGCTTCGACTTGAGCTCCTACGAGCAGTACTTC. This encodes CASSFDLSSYEQYF. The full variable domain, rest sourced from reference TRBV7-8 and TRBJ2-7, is GAGVSQSPRYKVAKRGQDVALRCDPISGHVSLFWYQQALGQGPEFLTYFQNEAQLDKSGLPSDRFFAERPEGSVSTLKIQRTQQEDSAVYLCASSFDLSSYEQYFGPGTRLTVT.